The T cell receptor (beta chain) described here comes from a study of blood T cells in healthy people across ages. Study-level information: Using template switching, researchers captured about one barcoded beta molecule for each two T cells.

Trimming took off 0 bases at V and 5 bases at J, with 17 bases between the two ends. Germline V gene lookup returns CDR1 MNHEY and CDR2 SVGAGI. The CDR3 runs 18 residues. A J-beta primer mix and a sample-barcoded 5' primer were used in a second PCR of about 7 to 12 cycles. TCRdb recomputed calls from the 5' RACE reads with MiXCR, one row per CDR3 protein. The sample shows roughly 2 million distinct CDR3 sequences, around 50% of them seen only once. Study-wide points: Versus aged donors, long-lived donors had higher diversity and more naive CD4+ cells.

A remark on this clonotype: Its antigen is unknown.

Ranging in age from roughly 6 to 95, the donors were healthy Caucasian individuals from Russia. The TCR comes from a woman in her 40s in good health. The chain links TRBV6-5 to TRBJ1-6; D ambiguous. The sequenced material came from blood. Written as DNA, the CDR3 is TGTGCCAGCAGTTACTCGATCCCACCCAGGACCGATAATTCACCCCTCCACTTT. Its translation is CASSYSIPPRTDNSPLHF.